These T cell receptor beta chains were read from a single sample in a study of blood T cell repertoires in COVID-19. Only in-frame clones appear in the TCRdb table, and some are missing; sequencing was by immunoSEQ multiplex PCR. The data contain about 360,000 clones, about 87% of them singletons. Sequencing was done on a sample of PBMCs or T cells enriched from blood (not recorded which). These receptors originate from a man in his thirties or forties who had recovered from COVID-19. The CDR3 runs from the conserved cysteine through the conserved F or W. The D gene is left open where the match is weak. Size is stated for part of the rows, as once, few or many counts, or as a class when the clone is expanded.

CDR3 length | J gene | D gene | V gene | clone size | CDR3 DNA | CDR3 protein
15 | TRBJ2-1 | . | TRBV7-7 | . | TGTGCTAGCAGCTCTGGCGGGGGCACCTACAATGAGCAGTTCTTC | CASSSGGGTYNEQFF
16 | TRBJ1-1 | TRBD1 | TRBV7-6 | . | TGTGCCAGCAGCTTAGCATCGGACAGGGCGAACACTGAAGCTTTCTTT | CASSLASDRANTEAFF
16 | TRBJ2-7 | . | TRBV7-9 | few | TGTGCCAGCAGCTTCCCAGGCGCAGGGGTGGGATACGAGCAGTACTTC | CASSFPGAGVGYEQYF
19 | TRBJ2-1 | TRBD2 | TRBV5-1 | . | TGCGCCAGCAGCTCAGATTGGTGGGGGGCTAGCGGGACCTACAATGAGCAGTTCTTC | CASSSDWWGASGTYNEQFF
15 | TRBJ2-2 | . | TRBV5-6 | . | TGTGCCAGCAGCCAGGGATCAGAAAACACCGGGGAGCTGTTTTTT | CASSQGSENTGELFF
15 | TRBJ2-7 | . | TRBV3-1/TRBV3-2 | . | TGTGCCAGCAGCCAAGCGTCAGGGATGATCTACGAGCAGTACTTC | CASSQASGMIYEQYF
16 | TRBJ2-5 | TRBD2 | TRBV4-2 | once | TGTGCCAGCAGCCAAGATAGGGCACTAGCGTCAGAGACCCAGTACTTC | CASSQDRALASETQYF
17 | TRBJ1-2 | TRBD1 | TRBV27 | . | TGTGCCAGCAGACCTGCAGGGGGGAGTTGGTGGAACTATGGCTACACCTTC | CASRPAGGSWWNYGYTF
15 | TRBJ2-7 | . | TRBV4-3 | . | TGCGCCAGCAGCCAAGATCAACAGGGATACTACGAGCAGTACTTC | CASSQDQQGYYEQYF
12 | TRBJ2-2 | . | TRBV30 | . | TGTGCCGGAAAGCGACGCACCGGGGAGCTGTTTTTT | CAGKRRTGELFF
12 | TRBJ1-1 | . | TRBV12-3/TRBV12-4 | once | TGTGCCAGCAGGCAGGGGAACACTGAAGCTTTCTTT | CASRQGNTEAFF
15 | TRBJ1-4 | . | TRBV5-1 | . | TGCGCCAGCAGCTCAACGGGGACAACTAATGAAAAACTGTTTTTT | CASSSTGTTNEKLFF
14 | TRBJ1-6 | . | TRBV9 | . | TGTGCCAGCAGCGTTCTAACGAATAATTCACCCCTCCACTTT | CASSVLTNNSPLHF
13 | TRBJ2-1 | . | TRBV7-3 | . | TGTGCCAGCAGCTTATTCCTCAGTAATGAGCAGTTCTTC | CASSLFLSNEQFF
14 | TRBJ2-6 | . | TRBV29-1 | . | TGCAGCGTCCGTACCGGGTCTGGGGCCAACGTCCTGACTTTC | CSVRTGSGANVLTF
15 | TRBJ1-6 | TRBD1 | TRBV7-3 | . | TGTGCCAGCAGCGAACTACAGGGGGGGCGTTCACCCCTCCACTTT | CASSELQGGRSPLHF
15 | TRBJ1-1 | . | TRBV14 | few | TGTGCCAGCAGCCCTCAAGGGCTGGGCGGGACTGAAGCTTTCTTT | CASSPQGLGGTEAFF
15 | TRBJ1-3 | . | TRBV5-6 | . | TGTGCCAGCAGCTCCCGGGGTCTCACTGGAAACACCATATATTTT | CASSSRGLTGNTIYF
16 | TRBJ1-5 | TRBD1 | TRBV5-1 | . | TGCGCCAGCAGCCCGGGACAGGGGGCTAGCAATCAGCCCCAGCATTTT | CASSPGQGASNQPQHF
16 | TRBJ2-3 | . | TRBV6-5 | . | TGTGCCAGCAGTTATGGGGTCGGGGGGCCGGATTATACGCAGTATTTT | CASSYGVGGPDYTQYF
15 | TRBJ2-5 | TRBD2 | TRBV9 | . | TGTGCCAGCAGCGTAGGCACTAGCGGGGCGGAGACCCAGTACTTC | CASSVGTSGAETQYF
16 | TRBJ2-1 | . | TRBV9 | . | TGTGCCAGCAGCGGGAGACAGGCGAACTCCTACAATGAGCAGTTCTTC | CASSGRQANSYNEQFF
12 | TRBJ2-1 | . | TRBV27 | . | TGTGCCAGCAGTTTCTCAGGGGTCGAGCAGTTCTTC | CASSFSGVEQFF
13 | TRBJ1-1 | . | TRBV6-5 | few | TGTGCCAGCAGTTACTCCCCTACGAGGGGGGCTTTCTTT | CASSYSPTRGAFF
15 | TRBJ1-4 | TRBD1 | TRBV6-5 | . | TGTGCCAGCAGTTTTAAGACAGGGGTGAGGGAAAAACTGTTTTTT | CASSFKTGVREKLFF
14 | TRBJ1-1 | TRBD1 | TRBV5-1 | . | TGCGCCAGCAGCCCTGGACAGGGGGCAACTGAAGCTTTCTTT | CASSPGQGATEAFF
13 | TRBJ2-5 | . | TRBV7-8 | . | TGTGCCAGCAGCTTAGCGGAGACAGAGACCCAGTACTTC | CASSLAETETQYF
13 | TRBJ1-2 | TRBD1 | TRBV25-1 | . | TGTGCCAGCAGTCTGGGACAGCTCTATGGCTACACCTTC | CASSLGQLYGYTF
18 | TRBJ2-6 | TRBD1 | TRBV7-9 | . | TGTGCCAGCAGCTCCGGACAGGGCCAAGTCTCTGGGGCCAACGTCCTGACTTTC | CASSSGQGQVSGANVLTF
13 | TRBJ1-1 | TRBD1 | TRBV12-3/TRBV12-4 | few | TGTGCCAGCAGTGGACAGGTTAACACTGAAGCTTTCTTT | CASSGQVNTEAFF
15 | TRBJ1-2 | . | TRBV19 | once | TGTGCCAGTAGTGAGTACGGGGGAGCTAACTATGGCTACACCTTC | CASSEYGGANYGYTF
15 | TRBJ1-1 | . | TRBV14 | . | TGTGCCAGCAGCCAAGACTCAGGGGAGCGAACTGAAGCTTTCTTT | CASSQDSGERTEAFF
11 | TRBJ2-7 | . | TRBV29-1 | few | TGCAGCGTTATGTCGGGCTACGAGCAGTACTTC | CSVMSGYEQYF
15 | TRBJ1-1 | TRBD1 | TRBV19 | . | TGTGCCAGTAGTTCGTGGACAGGGGGGAACACTGAAGCTTTCTTT | CASSSWTGGNTEAFF
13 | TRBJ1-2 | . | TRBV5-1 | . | TGCGCCAGCAGCCACGACAGAAACTATGGCTACACCTTC | CASSHDRNYGYTF
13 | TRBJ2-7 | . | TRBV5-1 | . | TGCGCCAGCAGCTTCGGGGAACCCTACGAGCAGTACTTC | CASSFGEPYEQYF
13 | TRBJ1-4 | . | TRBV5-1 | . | TGCGCCAGCAGCTTGGCCGAAGGAGACTACCGATTTTTT | CASSLAEGDYRFF
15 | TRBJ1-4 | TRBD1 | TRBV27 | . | TGTGCCAGCAGTTTATCGCTTGGACAGGGTCTAAAACTGTTTTTT | CASSLSLGQGLKLFF
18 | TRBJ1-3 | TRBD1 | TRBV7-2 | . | TGTGCCAGCAGCTTAGGGGGGACAGGGCGGCACCCTGGAAACACCATATATTTT | CASSLGGTGRHPGNTIYF
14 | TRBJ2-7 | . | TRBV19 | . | TGTGCCAGTAGGCCGGGACAAACTGATGGCGAGCAGTACTTC | CASRPGQTDGEQYF
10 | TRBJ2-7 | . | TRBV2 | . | TGTGCCAGCAGGGACACCGAGCAGTACTTC | CASRDTEQYF
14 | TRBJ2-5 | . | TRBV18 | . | TGTGCCAGCTCACCAAGGGACACTGCAGAGACCCAGTACTTC | CASSPRDTAETQYF
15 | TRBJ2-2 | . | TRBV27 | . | TGTGCCAGCAGTTGGACACGAATGAACACCGGGGAGCTGTTTTTT | CASSWTRMNTGELFF
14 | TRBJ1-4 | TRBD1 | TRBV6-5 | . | TGTGCCAGCACTCAGGGGGCGTTCAGTGAAAAACTGTTTTTT | CASTQGAFSEKLFF
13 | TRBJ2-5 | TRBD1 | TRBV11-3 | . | TGTGCCAGCAGCTCGACAGGGTCGACGACCCAGTACTTC | CASSSTGSTTQYF
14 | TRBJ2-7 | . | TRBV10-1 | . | TGCGCCAGCTCGGATCGCGGGGTCTCCTACGAGCAGTACTTC | CASSDRGVSYEQYF
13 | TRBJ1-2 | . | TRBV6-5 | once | TGTGCCAGCAGTTGGCGGCAGTACTATGGCTACACCTTC | CASSWRQYYGYTF
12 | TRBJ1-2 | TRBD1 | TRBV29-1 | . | TGCAGCGTGACCGGGACAGGGTTTGGCTACACCTTC | CSVTGTGFGYTF
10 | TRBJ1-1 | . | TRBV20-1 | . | TGCAGTGCTGCCCGGGCTGAAGCTTTCTTT | CSAARAEAFF
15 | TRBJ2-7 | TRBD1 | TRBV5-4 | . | TGTGCCAGCAGTTCGCCGGGACAGGGGAACTACGAGCAGTACTTC | CASSSPGQGNYEQYF
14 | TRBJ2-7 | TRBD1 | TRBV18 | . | TGTGCCAGCTCAGGGACAGCACGAACCTACGAGCAGTACTTC | CASSGTARTYEQYF
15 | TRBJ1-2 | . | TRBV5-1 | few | TGCGCCAGCAGCTTGGGGGCAGGGGAGAACTATGGCTACACCTTC | CASSLGAGENYGYTF
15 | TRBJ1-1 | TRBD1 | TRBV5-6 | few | TGTGCCAGCAGCTTAAGGGACAGACAGAACACTGAAGCTTTCTTT | CASSLRDRQNTEAFF
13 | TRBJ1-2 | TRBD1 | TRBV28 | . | TGTGCCAGCAGAGAGACAGGGTATCATGGCTACACCTTC | CASRETGYHGYTF
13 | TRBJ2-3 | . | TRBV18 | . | TGTGCCAGCTCCCGGGGGGCCACAGATACGCAGTATTTT | CASSRGATDTQYF